This T cell receptor (beta chain) stems from a study of a mutant IDH1 vaccine in newly diagnosed glioma. Whole-study results and caveats: Induction of immune responses by the vaccine occurred in more than 85% of patients.

In the case of this clone: Its matching antigen is unknown.

Sample time point: baseline, week 1 (first vaccination visit). Treatment defined: pre-vaccination baseline after standard-of-care therapy. Per the germline V gene, CDR1 is SEHNR and CDR2 is FQNEAQ (reference sequence). V was clipped by 0 bases and J by 3 bases, with 9 bases between them. CDR3 length: 15 residues. Using immunoSEQ multiplex PCR, the repertoire was profiled, and TCRdb retains in-frame clones only, with some absent. The sample holds 30,000 to 40,000 clones, approximately 92% seen once. This specimen consisted of PBMCs, obtained from a glioma patient treated with radiotherapy, temozolomide or both. J is TRBJ1-5 and V is TRBV7-9; D is perhaps TRBD1 (6 bases). The clonotype originates from a man younger than 35 with glioma. CDR3 protein: CASSLAGDINQPQHF. The CDR3 DNA follows: TGTGCCAGCAGCTTAGCAGGGGACATCAATCAGCCCCAGCATTTT.